This passage covers 20 T cell receptor beta chains from one sample sequenced in a study of shared clonotypes between healthy human individuals (dated by TCRdb to the early 2020s). Library preparation was by the immunoSEQ multiplex PCR assay. The immuneACCESS repertoire file appears here via TCRdb, limited to in-frame rearrangements. These files lack a portion of the clones; in checked studies, under half of the deficit traces to unresolved V genes, and the cause of the others is not known. This sample is represented by hundreds of thousands of clones; around 72% of them were singletons. The ten largest clonotypes hold over 1.5% of the sample. The specimen was memory CD4+ T cells sorted from blood. The cell subset or site label here, explained by the study, means: CD45RA-negative fraction. Receptors originate from a woman in her 30s in good health.

The chain carries TRBV28 and TRBJ2-1; the match to TRBD2 covers 13 bases. V was pared by 6 bases and J by 7 bases, with 15 bases of the junction left unmatched. The CDR3 has 18 amino acids. Germline V gene lookup returns CDR1 MDHEN and CDR2 SYDVKM. The CDR3 nucleotides read TGTGCCAGCAGGACAGGACTAGCGGGAGTCCTGTTTAGGAATGAGCAGTTCTTC. Encoded protein: CASRTGLAGVLFRNEQFF.

This chain links TRBV5-1 with TRBJ1-1; maybe TRBD1 (6 bases). This CDR3 is 14 amino acids long. CDR1 is SGHRS, CDR2 YFSETQ, per germline. Trimming removed 4 bases at V and 0 bases at J, with 10 bases between. In DNA, the CDR3 is TGCGCCAGCAGCACGGACAGCATGAACACTGAAGCTTTCTTT. Protein sequence: CASSTDSMNTEAFF.

The J gene is TRBJ2-3, the V gene TRBV30; 8 nucleotides line up with TRBD1. Germline loops: CDR1 GTSNPN, CDR2 SVGIG (reference sequence). J lost 2 bases, V lost 4 bases, and 2 bases had no gene match. The CDR3 totals 13 residues. The CDR3 reads CAWNRGDTDTQYF. DNA for the CDR3: TGTGCCTGGAACAGGGGGGACACAGATACGCAGTATTTT.

The chain is built from TRBV5-4 and TRBJ2-2; 8 positions agree with TRBD1. Trimming removed 3 bases from V and 7 bases from J; junction bases left unmatched: 5. The CDR3 has 14 amino acids. Per germline, CDR1 SGHNT and CDR2 YYREEE (reference sequence). The CDR3 sequence is CASSSDRALGELFF. CDR3 nucleotides: TGTGCCAGCAGCTCGGACAGGGCTCTCGGGGAGCTGTTTTTT.

A single count supports this clone. The CDR3 nucleotides read TGTGCCAGCAGCCAAAGCTCAGGGGTCGGCTACACCTTC. Translated, it gives CASSQSSGVGYTF. The rearrangement links TRBV27 to TRBJ1-2; a possible D gene is TRBD1 (6 bases). The CDR3 has 13 amino acids. Trimming removed 6 bases at V and 8 bases at J, with 16 bases between. From germline, CDR1 is MNHEY and CDR2 SMNVEV (reference sequence).

The chain combines TRBV6-5 with TRBJ2-1, with a weak D call TRBD1 (6 bases). Germline-derived CDR1 and CDR2 are MNHEY and SVGAGI. CDR3 length equals 13 residues. V lost 4 bases and J 4 bases, leaving 8 bases between the germline ends. For the CDR3, the DNA is TGTGCCAGCAGTTTCGGACAGTACAATGAGCAGTTCTTC. It specifies CASSFGQYNEQFF.

This sequence joins TRBV6-5 and TRBJ2-7; TRBD2 aligns across 10 bases. CDR1 is MNHEY, CDR2 SVGAGI, per germline. CDR3 length: 15 residues. The ends lost 6 bases at V and 4 bases at J; junction bases unmatched: 9. The CDR3 loop is CASRDSAGGRYEQYF. The CDR3 bases are TGTGCCAGCAGGGATTCAGCGGGAGGGCGGTACGAGCAGTACTTC.

V is TRBV7-6 and J is TRBJ2-1, with D possibly matching TRBD2 (7 bases). The length of the CDR3 is 15 residues. The germline V and J ends were trimmed by 5 bases and 8 bases, with 19 bases remaining between them. Per the germline V gene, CDR1 is SGHVS and CDR2 is FNYEAQ. This chain's CDR3 is CASSRGGYLGDEQFF. CDR3 nucleotides: TGTGCCAGCAGCAGGGGGGGGTACCTTGGGGATGAGCAGTTCTTC.

This chain joins TRBV19 and TRBJ2-7; D is perhaps TRBD1 or TRBD2 (5 bases each). The germline V gene encodes CDR1 LNHDA and CDR2 SQIVND (reference sequence). V was shortened by 5 bases and J by 3 bases, with 11 bases between the two germline ends. The length of the CDR3 is 13 residues. DNA of the CDR3: TGTGCCAGTAGTCGAGGGACCGACTACGAGCAGTACTTC. This encodes CASSRGTDYEQYF.

The chain carries TRBV11-1 and TRBJ2-5; 7 nucleotides match TRBD1. Judging by the DNA end, TRBJ2-7 fits better; the J call may be wrong. The CDR3 is 15 residues long. Germline V gene lookup returns CDR1 SGHAT and CDR2 FQDESV (reference sequence). The CDR3 DNA follows: TGTGCCAGCAGCGCCCGACAGGGTCCCTCCTACGAGCAGTACTTC. Translated, it gives CASSARQGPSYEQYF.

The chain joins TRBV5-6 to TRBJ2-7; D might be TRBD1 or TRBD2, each matching 6 bases. The CDR3 has 15 residues. V was clipped by 4 bases and J by 2 bases, with 16 bases between them. CDR1 and CDR2 from the germline V gene are SGHDT and YYEEEE. The CDR3: CASSGGPGTPYEQYF. In DNA, the CDR3 is TGTGCCAGCAGCGGGGGGCCCGGGACACCCTACGAGCAGTACTTC.

The V call is TRBV6-5, the J call TRBJ2-5, with 13 positions matching TRBD2. The CDR3 is 14 residues long. The J segment lost 7 bases and the V segment lost 5 bases, leaving 4 bases of the junction unmatched. Germline-derived CDR1 and CDR2 are MNHEY and SVGAGI. The CDR3 DNA reads as TGTGCCAGCAGTGGACTAGCGGGAGTGATGACCCAGTACTTC. It encodes CASSGLAGVMTQYF.

The chain employs TRBV9 and TRBJ1-3; D possibly corresponds to TRBD1 (5 bases). CDR1 is SGDLS and CDR2 is YYNGEE in the germline V gene. Between the trimmed V and J ends, which lost 4 bases and 0 bases, there was a span of 14 bases. This CDR3 spans 16 amino acids. The DNA of the CDR3 is TGTGCCAGCAGCTTACAGGACGCGAGCTCTGGAAACACCATATATTTT. This translates into CASSLQDASSGNTIYF.

CDR3 coding DNA: TGTGCCAGCAGCTTACGTAGCGGGAGCGGTAACACCGGGGAGCTGTTTTTT. Translation: CASSLRSGSGNTGELFF. This sequence joins TRBV7-6 and TRBJ2-2; 9 bases align to TRBD2. V was clipped by 2 bases and J by 2 bases; unmatched bases: 6. The germline gives CDR1 SGHVS, CDR2 FNYEAQ. The CDR3 length is 17 residues.

This clone was recorded a few times. This chain joins TRBV6-1 and TRBJ2-1; 8 nucleotides agree with TRBD2. The germline gives CDR1 MNHNS, CDR2 SASEGT. J lost 8 bases, V lost 6 bases, and 12 bases had no gene match. The CDR3 is 15 residues long. In DNA form, the CDR3 reads TGTGCCAGCAGCTATACTAGCGGAGGTAGCGATGAGCAGTTCTTC. It yields the protein CASSYTSGGSDEQFF.

The chain recombines TRBV6-6 with TRBJ1-2; maybe TRBD1 (5 bases). V shed 6 bases and J shed 5 bases, with 16 bases lying between them. The CDR3 has 14 amino acids. The germline V gene encodes CDR1 MNHNY and CDR2 SVGAGI (reference sequence). CDR3 protein: CASSPLWGEYGYTF. The CDR3 DNA reads as TGTGCCAGCAGCCCACTCTGGGGGGAATATGGCTACACCTTC.

The V and J genes are TRBV5-4 and TRBJ2-7; the D is unclear. CDR3 length: 16 residues. Trimming left V 0 bases short and J 2 bases short, with 15 bases between. CDR1 and CDR2 from the germline V gene are SGHNT and YYREEE (reference sequence). The CDR3 nucleotides are TGTGCCAGCAGCTTGGGTCCCAGCGCGAGAGCCTACGAGCAGTACTTC. It yields the protein CASSLGPSARAYEQYF.

The chain joins TRBV7-2 to TRBJ2-6; tentatively, D is TRBD2 (5 bases). The ends were cut back, 0 bases at V and 3 bases at J, with 12 bases in the middle. Per germline, CDR1 SGHTA and CDR2 FQGNSA. The CDR3 covers 17 residues. CDR3 sequence (DNA): TGTGCCAGCAGCTTAGCCGAGGGCCTGAGTGGGGCCAACGTCCTGACTTTC. Encoded protein: CASSLAEGLSGANVLTF.

The chain links TRBV18 to TRBJ2-5; the match to TRBD2 covers 13 bases. Trimming cost V 4 bases and J 5 bases; bases outside gene matches: 4. This CDR3 region has 15 residues. CDR1 is KGHSH, CDR2 LQKENI, per germline. The CDR3: CASSLLAGGDETQYF. The CDR3 DNA is TGTGCCAGCTCACTACTAGCGGGAGGGGATGAGACCCAGTACTTC.

The V call is TRBV5-8, the J call TRBJ2-3; 7 bases are a match to TRBD2. In germline, CDR1 is SGHTS, CDR2 YDEGEE. The trim removed 2 bases at V and 5 bases at J, leaving 5 bases unmatched. The CDR3 extends over 14 amino acids. This chain's CDR3 is CASSFLAVGDTQYF. The CDR3 bases are TGTGCCAGCAGCTTCCTAGCGGTAGGAGATACGCAGTATTTT.